This T cell receptor beta chain was documented in a study of T cell changes during pregnancy in multiple sclerosis. The assay was immunoSEQ multiplex PCR, and TCRdb's table has in-frame clones only and misses some. The sample carries about 29,000 clones, roughly nine tenths recorded once. Germline CDR1 and CDR2: MNHEY and SMNVEV (reference sequence). The V end was cut by 3 bases, the J end by 2 bases, with 11 bases between. The CDR3 sequence is 15 residues long. This sequence originates from a female donor with multiple sclerosis, enrolled in a pregnancy study. The sample was CD8+ T cells from peripheral blood mononuclear cells, taken before pregnancy. The chain couples TRBV27 to TRBJ2-1, with D possibly matching TRBD2 (7 bases). The CDR3 sequence: CASSLGGPTYNEQFF. CDR3 coding DNA: TGTGCCAGCAGTTTGGGGGGGCCGACCTACAATGAGCAGTTCTTC.